The 2 T cell receptor beta chains presented below share a single source sample, sequenced in a study of blood T cell repertoires in COVID-19 (dated by TCRdb to 2020 to 2021). Library construction relied on the immunoSEQ multiplex PCR assay. Sourced from immuneACCESS, this table was stored by TCRdb with only in-frame sequences that have V and J called. A share of the clones is absent; for the studies checked, an unresolved V gene accounts for under half, and the remainder has no known explanation. The sample table holds around 370,000 clones, of which approximately 91% were seen once. The ten top clones hold about 7% of the sample. Input material: peripheral blood. The receptors stem from an older woman with COVID-19, enrolled during active disease.

V and J are TRBV12-5 and TRBJ2-2; tentative D call: TRBD2 (5 bases). Trimming removed 2 bases at V and 8 bases at J, with 12 bases between. The CDR3 runs to 14 residues. In germline, CDR1 is LGHNT, CDR2 FRNRAP. CDR3 region: CASGLTIAGGELFF. The CDR3 nucleotides read TGTGCTAGTGGTTTGACAATCGCGGGTGGGGAGCTGTTTTTT.

The chain carries TRBV7-9 and TRBJ2-3; 10 nucleotides agree with TRBD1. Germline loops: CDR1 SEHNR, CDR2 FQNEAQ (reference sequence). V shed 10 bases and J 2 bases; nucleotides not matched to a gene: 6. This CDR3 is built from 14 residues. CDR3 loop: CATSGQGSTDTQYF. In DNA, the CDR3 is TGTGCCACGTCGGGACAGGGGTCCACAGATACGCAGTATTTT.